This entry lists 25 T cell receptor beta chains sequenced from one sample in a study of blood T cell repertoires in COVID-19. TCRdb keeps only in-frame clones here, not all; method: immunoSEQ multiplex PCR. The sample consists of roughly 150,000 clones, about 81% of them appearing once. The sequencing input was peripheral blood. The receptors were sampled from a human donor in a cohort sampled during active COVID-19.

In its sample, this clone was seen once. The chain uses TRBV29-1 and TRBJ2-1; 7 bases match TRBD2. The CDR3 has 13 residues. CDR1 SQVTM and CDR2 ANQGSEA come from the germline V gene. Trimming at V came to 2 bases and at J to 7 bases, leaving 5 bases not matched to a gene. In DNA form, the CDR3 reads TGCAGCGTTGAAAGGACTAGAGGGAATGAGCAGTTCTTC. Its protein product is CSVERTRGNEQFF.

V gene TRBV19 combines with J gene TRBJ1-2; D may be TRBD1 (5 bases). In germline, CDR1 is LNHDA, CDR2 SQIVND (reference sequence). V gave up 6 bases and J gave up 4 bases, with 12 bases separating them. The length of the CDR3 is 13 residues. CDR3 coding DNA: TGTGCCAGTAGCTCGCAGGGCGGCTATGGCTACACCTTC. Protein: CASSSQGGYGYTF.

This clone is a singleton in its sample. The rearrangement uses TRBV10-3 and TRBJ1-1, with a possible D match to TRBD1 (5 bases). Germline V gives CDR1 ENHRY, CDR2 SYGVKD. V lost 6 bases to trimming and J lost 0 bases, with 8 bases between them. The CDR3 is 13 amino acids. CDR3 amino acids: CAIRGDLNTEAFF. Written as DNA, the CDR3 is TGTGCCATCAGGGGGGACTTGAACACTGAAGCTTTCTTT.

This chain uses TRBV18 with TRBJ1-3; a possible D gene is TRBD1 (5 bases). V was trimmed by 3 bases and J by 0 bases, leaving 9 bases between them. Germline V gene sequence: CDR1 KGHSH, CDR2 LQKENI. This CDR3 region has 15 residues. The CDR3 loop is CASSPTGDSGNTIYF. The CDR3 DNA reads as TGTGCCAGCTCACCCACAGGAGACTCTGGAAACACCATATATTTT.

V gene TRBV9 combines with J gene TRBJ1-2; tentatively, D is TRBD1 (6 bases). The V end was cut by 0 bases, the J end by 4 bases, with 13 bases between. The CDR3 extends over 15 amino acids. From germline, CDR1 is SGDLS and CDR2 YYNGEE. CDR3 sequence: CASSVEGGRGYGYTF. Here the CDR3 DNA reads TGTGCCAGCAGCGTAGAGGGGGGGCGGGGCTATGGCTACACCTTC.

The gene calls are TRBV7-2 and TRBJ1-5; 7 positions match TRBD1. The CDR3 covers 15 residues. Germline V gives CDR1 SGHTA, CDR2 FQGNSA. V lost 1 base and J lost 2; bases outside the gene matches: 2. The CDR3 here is CASSLGDSRNQPQHF. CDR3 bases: TGTGCCAGCAGCTTAGGGGACAGTCGCAATCAGCCCCAGCATTTT.

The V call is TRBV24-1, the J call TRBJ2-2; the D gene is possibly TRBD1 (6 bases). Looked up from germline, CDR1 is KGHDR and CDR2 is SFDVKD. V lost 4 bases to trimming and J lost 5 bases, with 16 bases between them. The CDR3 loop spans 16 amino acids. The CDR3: CATSENGQMGTGELFF. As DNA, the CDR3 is TGTGCCACCAGTGAAAATGGACAGATGGGGACCGGGGAGCTGTTTTTT.

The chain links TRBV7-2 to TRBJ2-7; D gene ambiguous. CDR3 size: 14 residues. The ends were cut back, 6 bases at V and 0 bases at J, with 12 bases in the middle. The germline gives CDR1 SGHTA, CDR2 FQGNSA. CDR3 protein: CASRALRSSYEQYF. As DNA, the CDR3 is TGTGCCAGCAGGGCCCTAAGGAGCTCCTACGAGCAGTACTTC.

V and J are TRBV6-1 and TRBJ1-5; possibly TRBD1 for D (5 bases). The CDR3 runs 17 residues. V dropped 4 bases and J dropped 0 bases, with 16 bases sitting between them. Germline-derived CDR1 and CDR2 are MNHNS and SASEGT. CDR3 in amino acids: CASSVFRVGYSNQPQHF. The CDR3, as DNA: TGTGCCAGCAGTGTGTTCAGGGTGGGCTATAGCAATCAGCCCCAGCATTTT.

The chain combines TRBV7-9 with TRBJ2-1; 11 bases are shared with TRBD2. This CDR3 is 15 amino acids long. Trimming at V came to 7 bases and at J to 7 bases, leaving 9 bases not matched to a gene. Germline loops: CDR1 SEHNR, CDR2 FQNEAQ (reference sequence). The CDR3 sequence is CASMELAGVINEQFF. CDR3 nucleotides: TGTGCCAGCATGGAACTAGCGGGAGTGATAAATGAGCAGTTCTTC.

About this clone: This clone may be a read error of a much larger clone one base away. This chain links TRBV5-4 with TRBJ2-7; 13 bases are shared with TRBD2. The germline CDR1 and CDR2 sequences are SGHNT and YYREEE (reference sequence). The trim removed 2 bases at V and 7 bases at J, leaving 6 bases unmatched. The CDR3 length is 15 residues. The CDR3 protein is CASSFGLAGVDEQYF. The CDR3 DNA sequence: TGTGCCAGCAGCTTCGGACTAGCGGGAGTGGATGAGCAGTACTTC. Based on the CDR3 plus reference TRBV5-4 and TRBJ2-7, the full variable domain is ETGVTQSPTHLIKTRGQQVTLRCSSQSGHNTVSWYQQALGQGPQFIFQYYREEENGRGNFPPRFSGLQFPNYSSELNVNALELDDSALYLCASSFGLAGVDEQYFGPGTRLTVT.

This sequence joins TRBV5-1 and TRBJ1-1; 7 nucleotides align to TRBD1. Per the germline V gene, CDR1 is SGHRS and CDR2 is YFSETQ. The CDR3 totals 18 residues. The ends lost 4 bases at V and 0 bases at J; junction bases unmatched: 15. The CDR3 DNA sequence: TGCGCCAGCAGCCCCACCGACAGGGACAGTTTTATGAACACTGAAGCTTTCTTT. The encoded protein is CASSPTDRDSFMNTEAFF.

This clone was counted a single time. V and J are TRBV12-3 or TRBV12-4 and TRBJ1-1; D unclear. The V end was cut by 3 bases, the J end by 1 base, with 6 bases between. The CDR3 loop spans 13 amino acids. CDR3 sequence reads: CASSLLENTEAFF. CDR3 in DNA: TGTGCCAGCAGTTTGTTAGAGAACACTGAAGCTTTCTTT.

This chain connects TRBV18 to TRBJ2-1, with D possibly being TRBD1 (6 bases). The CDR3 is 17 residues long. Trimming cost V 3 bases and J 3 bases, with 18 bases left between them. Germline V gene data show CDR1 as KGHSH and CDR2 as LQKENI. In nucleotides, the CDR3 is TGTGCCAGCTCACCCCGACAGGCGGGTCAAAACTACAATGAGCAGTTCTTC. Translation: CASSPRQAGQNYNEQFF. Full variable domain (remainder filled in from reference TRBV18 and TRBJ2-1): NAGVMQNPRHLVRRRGQEARLRCSPMKGHSHVYWYRQLPEEGLKFMVYLQKENIIDESGMPKERFSAEFPKEGPSILRIQQVVRGDSAAYFCASSPRQAGQNYNEQFFGPGTRLTVL.

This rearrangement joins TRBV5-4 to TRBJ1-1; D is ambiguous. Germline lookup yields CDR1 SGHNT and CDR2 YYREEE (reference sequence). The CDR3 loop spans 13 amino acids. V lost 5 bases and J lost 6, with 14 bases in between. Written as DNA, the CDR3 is TGTGCCAGCAGTACCCCGGGTTTCGCTGAAGCTTTCTTT. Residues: CASSTPGFAEAFF. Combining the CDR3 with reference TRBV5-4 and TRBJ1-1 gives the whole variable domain ETGVTQSPTHLIKTRGQQVTLRCSSQSGHNTVSWYQQALGQGPQFIFQYYREEENGRGNFPPRFSGLQFPNYSSELNVNALELDDSALYLCASSTPGFAEAFFGQGTRLTVV.

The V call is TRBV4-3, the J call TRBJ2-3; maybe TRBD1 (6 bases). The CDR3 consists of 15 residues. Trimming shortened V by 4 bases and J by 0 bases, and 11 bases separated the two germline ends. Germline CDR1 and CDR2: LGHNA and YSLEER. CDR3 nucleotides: TGCGCCAGCAGCCCGGACAGTAGAAGCACAGATACGCAGTATTTT. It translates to CASSPDSRSTDTQYF.

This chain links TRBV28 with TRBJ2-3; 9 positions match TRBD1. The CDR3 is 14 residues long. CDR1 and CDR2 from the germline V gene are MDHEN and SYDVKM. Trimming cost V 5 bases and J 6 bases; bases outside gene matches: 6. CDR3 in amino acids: CASSPTGGRDTQYF. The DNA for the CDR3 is TGTGCCAGCAGTCCGACAGGGGGGAGGGATACGCAGTATTTT. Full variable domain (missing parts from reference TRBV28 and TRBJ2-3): DVKVTQSSRYLVKRTGEKVFLECVQDMDHENMFWYRQDPGLGLRLIYFSYDVKMKEKGDIPEGYSVSREKKERFSLILESASTNQTSMYLCASSPTGGRDTQYFGPGTRLTVL.

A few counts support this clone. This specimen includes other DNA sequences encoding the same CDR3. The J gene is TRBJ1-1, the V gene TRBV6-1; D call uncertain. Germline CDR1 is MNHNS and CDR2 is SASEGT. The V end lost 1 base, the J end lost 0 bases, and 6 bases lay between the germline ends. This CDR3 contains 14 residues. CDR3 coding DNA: TGTGCCAGCAGTGAAGGACACTTGAACACTGAAGCTTTCTTT. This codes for CASSEGHLNTEAFF.

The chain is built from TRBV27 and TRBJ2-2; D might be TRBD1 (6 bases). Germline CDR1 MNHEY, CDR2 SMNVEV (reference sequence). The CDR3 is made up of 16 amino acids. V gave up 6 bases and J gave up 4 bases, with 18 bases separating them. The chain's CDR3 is CASSPTAGTLTGELFF. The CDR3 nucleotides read TGTGCCAGCAGCCCAACCGCCGGGACACTCACCGGGGAGCTGTTTTTT.

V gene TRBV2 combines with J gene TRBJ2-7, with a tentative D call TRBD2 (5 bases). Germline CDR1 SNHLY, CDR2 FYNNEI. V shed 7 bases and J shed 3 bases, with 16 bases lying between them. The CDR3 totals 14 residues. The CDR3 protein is CASNLIGGSYEQYF. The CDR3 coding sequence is TGTGCCAGCAACCTGATAGGAGGCAGCTACGAGCAGTACTTC.

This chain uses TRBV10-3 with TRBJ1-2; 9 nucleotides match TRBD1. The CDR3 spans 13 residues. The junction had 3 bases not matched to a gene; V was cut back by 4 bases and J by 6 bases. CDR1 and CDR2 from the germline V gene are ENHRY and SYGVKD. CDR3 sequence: CAISGQGVDGYTF. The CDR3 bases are TGTGCCATCAGTGGACAGGGGGTTGATGGCTACACCTTC.

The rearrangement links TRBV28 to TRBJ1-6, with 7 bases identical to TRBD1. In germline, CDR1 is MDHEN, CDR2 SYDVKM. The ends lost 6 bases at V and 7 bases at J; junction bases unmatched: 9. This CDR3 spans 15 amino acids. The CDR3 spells CASSRTLDRNSPLHF. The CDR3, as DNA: TGTGCCAGCAGCCGGACCCTGGACAGGAATTCACCCCTCCACTTT. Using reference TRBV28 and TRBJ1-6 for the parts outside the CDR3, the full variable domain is DVKVTQSSRYLVKRTGEKVFLECVQDMDHENMFWYRQDPGLGLRLIYFSYDVKMKEKGDIPEGYSVSREKKERFSLILESASTNQTSMYLCASSRTLDRNSPLHFGNGTRLTVT.

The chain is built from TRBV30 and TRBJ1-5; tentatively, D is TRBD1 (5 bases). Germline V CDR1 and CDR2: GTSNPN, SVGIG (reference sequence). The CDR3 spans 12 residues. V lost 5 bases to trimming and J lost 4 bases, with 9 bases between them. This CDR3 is CAWGQLNQPQHF. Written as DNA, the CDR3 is TGTGCCTGGGGACAACTTAATCAGCCCCAGCATTTT.

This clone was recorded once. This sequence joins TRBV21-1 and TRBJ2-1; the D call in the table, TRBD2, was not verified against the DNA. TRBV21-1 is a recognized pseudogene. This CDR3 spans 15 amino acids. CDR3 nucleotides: TGTGCCAGCAGCAAAGCCCATACCGATCGGAATGAGCAGTTCTTC. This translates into CASSKAHTDRNEQFF.

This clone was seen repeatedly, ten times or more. The CDR3 DNA is TGTGCCAGCAGTTACGCAGGGGGAAATGGCTACACCTTC. It specifies CASSYAGGNGYTF. The rearrangement joins TRBV6-6 to TRBJ1-2; 7 bases line up with TRBD1. Germline V gene data show CDR1 as MNHNY and CDR2 as SVGAGI (reference sequence). The CDR3 contains 13 residues. J gave up 6 bases and V 2 bases, and 3 bases lay outside the gene matches.